This T cell receptor (beta chain) is drawn from a study of cytomegalovirus exposure and HLA in healthy donors. The germline V gene encodes CDR1 MNHNY and CDR2 SVGAGI (reference sequence). This CDR3 is built from 14 residues. V was shortened by 4 bases and J by 0 bases, with 7 bases between the two germline ends. Turning to this clone: As yet, its antigen is unknown.

Study-level findings and limits: A later analysis linked a missense DCLRE1C variant to TCR beta V- and J-gene trimming. Earlier analysis yielded a pattern in which most TCR beta V segments were productive about 90% or about 30% of the time.

PCR involved 60 Vbeta and 13 Jbeta primers. Libraries were prepared by immunoSEQ multiplex PCR; TCRdb keeps only in-frame clonotypes and omits some of them. In the table there are about 110,000 clones, around 80% of which are singletons. It was healthy bone marrow donors who served as donors. Though probably carrying unrecorded immune exposures, donors were nominally healthy at sampling. This chain links TRBV6-6 with TRBJ2-1; the D gene is possibly TRBD2 (6 bases). The clonotype was recovered from a middle-aged man in good health and CMV-seronegative. The specimen was PBMCs. This CDR3 is CASSLTSSYNEQFF. Here the CDR3 DNA reads TGTGCCAGCAGTTTGACTAGCTCCTACAATGAGCAGTTCTTC.